This entry lists 24 T cell receptor beta chains sequenced from one sample in a study of blood T cell repertoires in COVID-19 (dated by TCRdb to about 2020). Library construction relied on the immunoSEQ multiplex PCR assay. TCRdb took this table from immuneACCESS and kept in-frame rearrangements with V and J called. Such tables lack part of the clones; where checked against another copy, unresolved V genes explain under half of the gap, and the rest is unexplained. Here the sample has around 99,000 clones; roughly 75% occur a single time. The top ten constitute about 4.7% of the sample. The sample taken for sequencing was peripheral blood. Source of these receptors: a human donor in a cohort sampled during active or convalescent COVID-19.

The V gene is TRBV27, the J gene TRBJ2-3; TRBD2 aligns across 8 bases. This CDR3 has 14 amino acids. The V and J ends lost 5 bases and 6 bases, in that order; junction bases with no gene match: 7. Germline V lookup: CDR1 MNHEY, CDR2 SMNVEV (reference sequence). CDR3 region: CASSTQREMDTQYF. The CDR3 DNA reads TGTGCCAGCAGTACCCAGCGGGAGATGGATACGCAGTATTTT.

The rearrangement links TRBV5-4 to TRBJ2-3; 8 nucleotides agree with TRBD2. CDR3 length: 15 residues. Germline trimming cut 6 bases from V and 5 bases from J; bases unmatched to any gene: 11. The germline V gene encodes CDR1 SGHNT and CDR2 YYREEE (reference sequence). DNA for the CDR3: TGTGCCAGCACCTTCGTCGGGGGGGGCGTAGATACGCAGTATTTT. Its protein product is CASTFVGGGVDTQYF.

The V call is TRBV4-3, the J call TRBJ1-3, with D uncertain. V shed 1 base and J shed 4 bases, with 8 bases lying between them. Per germline, CDR1 LGHNA and CDR2 YSLEER. This CDR3 is 14 amino acids long. The CDR3 DNA follows: TGCGCCAGCAGCCAAGGGCCCCAGGGAAACACCATATATTTT. Translating gives CASSQGPQGNTIYF.

Only a few counts were recorded for this clone. V is TRBV7-9 and J is TRBJ2-7; TRBD2 matches 7 bases. Germline V gives CDR1 SEHNR, CDR2 FQNEAQ (reference sequence). CDR3 size: 16 residues. V was clipped by 5 bases and J by 3 bases; unmatched bases: 13. The CDR3 protein is CASSPPRVGGRYEQYF. The DNA of the CDR3 is TGTGCCAGCAGCCCCCCCCGCGTGGGAGGGCGCTACGAGCAGTACTTC.

This chain links TRBV5-1 with TRBJ2-3; TRBD2 aligns across 11 bases. This CDR3 has 16 residues. With 4 bases clipped from V and 5 bases from J, the junction kept 9 bases outside the gene matches. The germline CDR1 and CDR2 sequences are SGHRS and YFSETQ. Here the CDR3 reads CASSTGLAGLKDTQYF. CDR3 in DNA: TGCGCCAGCAGCACCGGACTAGCGGGTCTCAAAGATACGCAGTATTTT.

A single count supports this clone. The chain joins TRBV6-5 to TRBJ2-3; 14 positions match TRBD2. The CDR3 contains 16 residues. Germline V gene sequence: CDR1 MNHEY, CDR2 SVGAGI. Unmatched junction bases numbered 10, after V lost 6 bases and J lost 8 bases. The CDR3 protein is CASRYGGLAGVGTQYF. In DNA form, the CDR3 reads TGTGCCAGCAGATACGGGGGACTAGCGGGAGTGGGTACGCAGTATTTT.

J is TRBJ2-7 and V is TRBV5-6; D is ambiguous. This CDR3 has 16 amino acids. The V gene lost 1 base and the J gene lost 0 bases, with 14 bases spanning the gap. Per germline, CDR1 SGHDT and CDR2 YYEEEE. CDR3: CASSLTGQQASYEQYF. The CDR3 nucleotides read TGTGCCAGCAGCTTGACTGGGCAGCAAGCCTCCTACGAGCAGTACTTC.

The CDR3 DNA reads as TGTGCCAGCAGCCACAACAGTCTAGCGGGGGGGAGGCGCACAGAGACCCAGTACTTC. Its protein is CASSHNSLAGGRRTETQYF. This sequence joins TRBV3-1 (or the pseudogene TRBV3-2) and TRBJ2-5; 12 bases are a match to TRBD2. CDR3 length: 19 residues. Trimming at V came to 3 bases and at J to 4 bases, leaving 15 bases not matched to a gene. Germline CDR1 reads LGHDT; CDR2 reads YNNKEL (reference sequence).

J is TRBJ2-1 and V is TRBV6-2 or TRBV6-3, with 8 bases lining up with TRBD2. V lost 6 bases, J lost 7 bases, and 11 bases stayed unmatched. Germline CDR1 and CDR2: MNHEY and SVGEGT. The CDR3 length is 15 residues. CDR3 region: CASSRSGSPRNEQFF. Written as DNA, the CDR3 is TGTGCCAGCAGCAGAAGCGGGAGTCCGCGGAATGAGCAGTTCTTC.

On this clone: The same CDR3 can be traced to other DNA sequences in this sample. The chain carries TRBV20-1 and TRBJ1-5; D may be TRBD1 (5 bases). CDR3 size: 14 residues. The germline CDR1 and CDR2 sequences are DFQATT and SNEGSKA (reference sequence). V lost 3 bases and J 7 bases, leaving 16 bases between the germline ends. DNA for the CDR3: TGCAGTGCTAGTGGGGCGGGCGGGGGGCAGCCCCAGCATTTT. Protein: CSASGAGGGQPQHF.

This sequence joins TRBV28 and TRBJ1-1; D remains unclear. Trimming left V 3 bases short and J 6 bases short, with 20 bases between. CDR1 is MDHEN and CDR2 is SYDVKM in the germline V gene. CDR3 length: 16 amino acids. CDR3 DNA: TGTGCCAGCAGTTTTTCCAGGCGACCTCTAGCCGCTGAAGCTTTCTTT. Amino acids: CASSFSRRPLAAEAFF.

The count of this clone is one. The gene calls are TRBV29-1 and TRBJ1-1; possible D gene TRBD1, 6 bases. The CDR3 consists of 13 residues. The V and J ends lost 3 bases and 5 bases respectively, with 13 bases between them. The germline gives CDR1 SQVTM, CDR2 ANQGSEA. The CDR3 sequence: CSVDEGGGTEAFF. CDR3 DNA: TGCAGCGTTGATGAGGGGGGAGGGACTGAAGCTTTCTTT.

This rearrangement joins TRBV6-1 to TRBJ2-1; no clear D. Trimming took off 3 bases at V and 4 bases at J, with 13 bases between the two ends. The CDR3 is 15 amino acids. CDR1 is MNHNS, CDR2 SASEGT, per germline. The CDR3 loop reads CASSDWLVGYNEQFF. The CDR3 coding sequence is TGTGCCAGCAGTGATTGGTTAGTCGGGTACAATGAGCAGTTCTTC.

The chain recombines TRBV7-8 with TRBJ1-4, with D perhaps TRBD1 (6 bases). The length of the CDR3 is 19 residues. Trimming took off 5 bases at V and 4 bases at J, with 26 bases between the two ends. Per the germline V gene, CDR1 is SGHVS and CDR2 is FQNEAQ. The CDR3 DNA sequence: TGTGCCAGCAGCCCCCAGGGCCAGGGGCGCTACCTTGGTAATGAAAAACTGTTTTTT. This codes for CASSPQGQGRYLGNEKLFF.

The V call is TRBV7-2, the J call TRBJ1-2; D perhaps matches TRBD1 (5 bases). Germline CDR1 SGHTA, CDR2 FQGNSA. V was cut by 7 bases and J by 4 bases, with 28 bases left in between. The CDR3 sequence is 18 residues long. CDR3 bases: TGTGCCAGCACCCTAAGACCCAGGGTAATAACGCGTAGCTATGGCTACACCTTC. This codes for CASTLRPRVITRSYGYTF.

This chain connects TRBV12-2 to TRBJ2-1; TRBD2, the table's D call, lacks a check against the DNA. TRBV12-2 has pseudogene status. CDR3 length: 17 amino acids. CDR3 sequence: CASRLPLGGGGYNEQFF. CDR3 coding DNA: TGTGCAAGTCGCTTACCGCTGGGCGGGGGGGGATACAATGAGCAGTTCTTC.

The chain has TRBV7-2 and TRBJ2-2; no firm D call. CDR1 SGHTA and CDR2 FQGNSA come from the germline V gene. Trimming shortened V by 3 bases and J by 4 bases, and 3 bases separated the two germline ends. CDR3 length: 12 amino acids. The CDR3 DNA follows: TGTGCCAGCAGCTTCTCCACCGGGGAGCTGTTTTTT. It translates to CASSFSTGELFF. The full variable domain, with the rest looked up from reference TRBV7-2 and TRBJ2-2, is GAGVSQSPSNKVTEKGKDVELRCDPISGHTALYWYRQSLGQGLEFLIYFQGNSAPDKSGLPSDRFSAERTGGSVSTLTIQRTQQEDSAVYLCASSFSTGELFFGEGSRLTVL.

V gene TRBV20-1 combines with J gene TRBJ2-7; tentative D call: TRBD1 (8 bases). CDR3 size: 17 residues. Trimming shortened V by 3 bases and J by 1 base, and 22 bases separated the two germline ends. Germline V gene data show CDR1 as DFQATT and CDR2 as SNEGSKA (reference sequence). The CDR3 loop reads CSASQVGGDRLSYEQYF. The CDR3 coding sequence is TGCAGTGCTAGTCAAGTGGGGGGGGACAGGCTATCCTACGAGCAGTACTTC.

This sequence joins TRBV19 and TRBJ2-7; D not resolved. Deletions cut 5 bases from V and 7 bases from J, with 15 bases between. Germline loops: CDR1 LNHDA, CDR2 SQIVND (reference sequence). CDR3 length equals 13 residues. CDR3 sequence: CASSPPERREQYF. The CDR3 DNA reads as TGTGCCAGTAGTCCGCCTGAGCGTAGGGAGCAGTACTTC.

The chain has TRBV9 and TRBJ2-7; TRBD1 matches 9 bases. This CDR3 is built from 17 residues. Per germline, CDR1 SGDLS and CDR2 YYNGEE. With V trimmed by 0 bases and J by 3 bases, 10 bases remained unmatched. CDR3 in amino acids: CASSVGRGQGIDYEQYF. The CDR3 nucleotides read TGTGCCAGCAGCGTAGGAAGGGGACAGGGTATAGACTACGAGCAGTACTTC.

The chain recombines TRBV4-1 with TRBJ2-1, with 10 bases aligning to TRBD2. The CDR3 sequence is 15 residues long. With 3 bases clipped from V and 7 bases from J, the junction kept 6 bases outside the gene matches. From germline, CDR1 is MGHRA and CDR2 YSYEKL. DNA for the CDR3: TGCGCCAGCAGCCAGCCCACTAGCGGGGAGAATGAGCAGTTCTTC. It codes for CASSQPTSGENEQFF.

This chain joins TRBV9 and TRBJ2-3; tentative D call: TRBD2 (6 bases). Between the trimmed V and J ends, which lost 2 bases and 1 base, there was a span of 20 bases. The CDR3 extends over 18 amino acids. The V gene's germline CDR1 is SGDLS and CDR2 YYNGEE. The CDR3 DNA is TGTGCCAGCAGCGTGACCTTAGGGGAGGAGCTCCGCACAGATACGCAGTATTTT. It codes for CASSVTLGEELRTDTQYF.

This clone was counted only a few times. The rearrangement joins TRBV7-2 to TRBJ2-3; possible D gene TRBD2, 6 bases. V was clipped by 1 base and J by 0 bases, with 17 bases between them. Germline CDR1 is SGHTA and CDR2 is FQGNSA. This CDR3 comprises 18 residues. The CDR3 bases are TGTGCCAGCAGCTTAGTTGGGCGGCGAGCGGGCAGCACAGATACGCAGTATTTT. This codes for CASSLVGRRAGSTDTQYF.

This chain connects TRBV6-2 or TRBV6-3 to TRBJ2-1; D possibly corresponds to TRBD2 (6 bases). V lost 0 bases to trimming and J lost 14 bases, with 17 bases between them. The germline gives CDR1 MNHEY, CDR2 SVGEGT. The CDR3 length is 14 residues. CDR3 coding DNA: TGTGCCAGCAGTTACTCTGGGAGGCTGGAAAGGGAGTTCTTC. This codes for CASSYSGRLEREFF.